The 21 T cell receptor beta chains reported below all come from one sample, sequenced in a study of cytomegalovirus exposure and HLA in healthy donors. In the PCR, 60 Vbeta and 13 Jbeta primers were used. Profiled with immunoSEQ multiplex PCR; TCRdb holds only in-frame clones, not every one. In the table there are roughly 120,000 clones, over 15% of which are singletons. The sample comprised PBMCs. The receptors originated from a woman under 30 in good health and CMV-seronegative.

This clone was found a few times. This rearrangement joins TRBV6-4 to TRBJ2-3; 8 bases fit TRBD1. The trim removed 0 bases at V and 4 bases at J, leaving 0 bases unmatched. From germline, CDR1 is MRHNA and CDR2 SNTAGT. The CDR3 is 14 amino acids. CDR3 region: CASSDSQGADTQYF. Written as DNA, the CDR3 is TGTGCCAGCAGTGACTCACAGGGGGCAGATACGCAGTATTTT.

This clone was seen more than once but under ten times. The gene calls are TRBV28 and TRBJ2-3; 9 nucleotides line up with TRBD1. The V segment lost 5 bases and the J segment 6 bases; nucleotides outside the gene matches: 15. The CDR3 is made up of 17 amino acids. The germline V gene has CDR1 MDHEN and CDR2 SYDVKM. CDR3 residues: CASSIQMLTGGRDTQYF. CDR3 sequence (DNA): TGTGCCAGCAGTATACAAATGCTGACAGGGGGTAGGGATACGCAGTATTTT.

This rearrangement joins TRBV15 to TRBJ2-7; possible D gene TRBD1, 5 bases. V was cut by 0 bases and J by 1 base, with 7 bases left in between. The CDR3 totals 14 residues. Germline V gene data show CDR1 as LNHNV and CDR2 as YYDKDF (reference sequence). The CDR3, as DNA: TGTGCCACCAGCAGAGAGGACAAGTCCTACGAGCAGTACTTC. This encodes CATSREDKSYEQYF.

This clone has more than one count but fewer than ten. The chain uses TRBV9 and TRBJ2-7, with 8 nucleotides matching TRBD2. The V gene end was trimmed by 5 bases and the J gene end by 0 bases; junction bases not matched to a gene: 4. Germline CDR1 reads SGDLS; CDR2 reads YYNGEE. The CDR3 totals 14 residues. CDR3 sequence reads: CASSPGGGSYEQYF. DNA of the CDR3: TGTGCCAGCAGTCCCGGGGGGGGCTCCTACGAGCAGTACTTC.

This clone was seen a few times. The chain carries TRBV12-5 and TRBJ1-1; D gene ambiguous. CDR1 and CDR2 (germline): LGHNT, FRNRAP. This CDR3 contains 14 residues. Trimming pared 3 bases from V and 1 base from J, leaving 9 bases between. CDR3 nucleotide sequence: TGTGCTAGTGGTTTCGGCAGAGGGAACACTGAAGCTTTCTTT. Translation: CASGFGRGNTEAFF.

This clone turned up a few times. The rearrangement uses TRBV4-1 and TRBJ2-3; 8 bases match TRBD2. Per the germline V gene, CDR1 is MGHRA and CDR2 is YSYEKL. Losses at the gene ends were 0 bases for V and 2 bases for J; bases not matched to a gene: 7. This CDR3 contains 17 residues. CDR3 loop: CASSQEASGGYTDTQYF. The DNA for the CDR3 is TGCGCCAGCAGCCAAGAGGCCAGCGGGGGCTACACAGATACGCAGTATTTT.

The rearrangement links TRBV6-4 to TRBJ2-6, with D uncertain. CDR1 and CDR2 from the germline V gene are MRHNA and SNTAGT. With 2 bases removed from V and 0 bases from J, the gap between germline ends came to 14 bases. CDR3 length: 18 residues. The CDR3 reads CASSDPVGSDSGANVLTF. CDR3 nucleotide sequence: TGTGCCAGCAGTGACCCTGTCGGTTCTGACTCTGGGGCCAACGTCCTGACTTTC.

This chain uses TRBV6-4 with TRBJ2-1; 8 nucleotides agree with TRBD2. The germline V gene encodes CDR1 MRHNA and CDR2 SNTAGT. V lost 3 bases to trimming and J lost 5 bases; unmatched junction nucleotides: 6. CDR3 length: 15 residues. The CDR3 region is CASSESGSGHNEQFF. The CDR3 DNA is TGTGCCAGCAGTGAGAGCGGGAGTGGCCACAATGAGCAGTTCTTC.

The chain combines TRBV11-2 with TRBJ2-7, with 8 nucleotides matching TRBD2. After removal of 7 bases from V and 4 bases from J, the junction contained 12 bases not matched to a gene. Germline loops: CDR1 SGHAT, CDR2 FQNNGV. This CDR3 contains 15 residues. Written as DNA, the CDR3 is TGTGCCAGCAAAAAAGCCGGGACTAGGCCTTACGAGCAGTACTTC. Its translation is CASKKAGTRPYEQYF. The full variable domain, its missing parts supplied by reference TRBV11-2 and TRBJ2-7, is EAGVAQSPRYKIIEKRQSVAFWCNPISGHATLYWYQQILGQGPKLLIQFQNNGVVDDSQLPKDRFSAERLKGVDSTLKIQPAKLEDSAVYLCASKKAGTRPYEQYFGPGTRLTVT.

This chain uses TRBV10-3 with TRBJ1-2; D is undetermined. There are 14 residues in the CDR3. Germline V gene lookup returns CDR1 ENHRY and CDR2 SYGVKD. V was clipped by 4 bases and J by 1 base, with 10 bases between them. CDR3 residues: CAISGGGSNYGYTF. The CDR3 DNA reads as TGTGCCATCAGTGGCGGTGGGAGTAACTATGGCTACACCTTC.

This clone has more than one count but fewer than ten. The chain joins TRBV7-6 to TRBJ2-7, with TRBD1 matching over 8 bases. This CDR3 spans 15 amino acids. CDR1 SGHVS and CDR2 FNYEAQ come from the germline V gene. After removal of 5 bases from V and 3 bases from J, the junction contained 9 bases not matched to a gene. In DNA form, the CDR3 reads TGTGCCAGCAGCGTCGACAGGGGAGTCTACTACGAGCAGTACTTC. Translating it yields CASSVDRGVYYEQYF.

This clone turned up a few times. The V and J genes are TRBV19 and TRBJ1-6; unclear D gene. From germline, CDR1 is LNHDA and CDR2 SQIVND (reference sequence). Trimming removed 5 bases at V and 7 bases at J, with 15 bases between. The CDR3 contains 15 residues. The CDR3 reads CASSVQVGGNSPLHF. DNA of the CDR3: TGTGCCAGTAGTGTGCAGGTGGGTGGCAATTCACCCCTCCACTTT.

The chain is built from TRBV30 and TRBJ1-6, with TRBD1 identical over 8 bases. From germline, CDR1 is GTSNPN and CDR2 SVGIG (reference sequence). The CDR3 totals 13 residues. The junction had 7 bases not matched to a gene; V was cut back by 7 bases and J by 8 bases. CDR3 in DNA: TGTGCCTTCCAGACAGGGGCACATTCACCCCTCCACTTT. Its translation: CAFQTGAHSPLHF. The complete variable domain, with remaining parts taken from reference TRBV30 and TRBJ1-6, reads SQTIHQWPATLVQPVGSPLSLECTVEGTSNPNLYWYRQAAGRGLQLLFYSVGIGQISSEVPQNLSASRPQDRQFILSSKKLLLSDSGFYLCAFQTGAHSPLHFGNGTRLTVT.

This sequence joins TRBV29-1 and TRBJ2-3, with 8 positions matching TRBD1. The CDR3 is made up of 13 amino acids. V lost 7 bases and J lost 0; bases outside the gene matches: 3. The germline V gene has CDR1 SQVTM and CDR2 ANQGSEA. In nucleotides, the CDR3 is TGCAGCGGAAGGGACAGGAGCACAGATACGCAGTATTTT. It yields the protein CSGRDRSTDTQYF.

Here the CDR3 reads CAWSVPSGNQPQHF. The DNA for the CDR3 is TGTGCCTGGAGTGTACCTTCCGGGAATCAGCCCCAGCATTTT. The rearrangement links TRBV30 to TRBJ1-5; D unresolved. Germline V CDR1 and CDR2: GTSNPN, SVGIG (reference sequence). The germline V and J ends were trimmed by 0 bases and 4 bases, with 10 bases remaining between them. The CDR3 spans 14 residues.

The chain links TRBV5-1 to TRBJ2-3, with a possible D match to TRBD2 (6 bases). Germline CDR1 and CDR2: SGHRS and YFSETQ. V shed 1 base and J shed 2 bases, with 11 bases lying between them. The CDR3 has 15 residues. The CDR3 region is CASSLRGTYTDTQYF. The CDR3 DNA follows: TGCGCCAGCAGCTTGCGGGGGACCTACACAGATACGCAGTATTTT.

This chain connects TRBV5-5 to TRBJ2-5; weak D call: TRBD2 (6 bases). The germline gives CDR1 SGHKS, CDR2 YYEKEE (reference sequence). The CDR3 is 13 residues long. Trimming shortened V by 10 bases and J by 0 bases, and 13 bases separated the two germline ends. CDR3 region: CASGGVHQETQYF. The CDR3 nucleotides read TGTGCCTCAGGAGGGGTACACCAAGAGACCCAGTACTTC.

The chain employs TRBV28 and TRBJ2-5, with D possibly being TRBD2 (5 bases). V lost 6 bases and J 3 bases, leaving 14 bases between the germline ends. The germline gives CDR1 MDHEN, CDR2 SYDVKM. The CDR3 has 14 amino acids. The CDR3 bases are TGTGCCAGCAGCGACGGGAATGCAAAAGAGACCCAGTACTTC. Its protein product is CASSDGNAKETQYF.

This clone was observed a few times. V is TRBV5-4 and J is TRBJ2-1; 13 bases fit TRBD2. Trimming cost V 3 bases and J 3 bases; bases outside gene matches: 6. The CDR3 is made up of 17 amino acids. Germline loops: CDR1 SGHNT, CDR2 YYREEE (reference sequence). CDR3 in amino acids: CASSSGLAGRYYNEQFF. In DNA, the CDR3 is TGTGCCAGCAGCTCGGGACTAGCGGGGCGATACTACAATGAGCAGTTCTTC.

The V gene is TRBV27, the J gene TRBJ2-5, with D perhaps matching TRBD1 (6 bases). This CDR3 contains 16 residues. Between the trimmed V and J ends, which lost 0 bases and 2 bases, there was a span of 13 bases. CDR1 and CDR2 from the germline V gene are MNHEY and SMNVEV (reference sequence). Here the CDR3 DNA reads TGTGCCAGCAGTTTATCGCTGGGGGCGAAGCAAGAGACCCAGTACTTC. Amino acids: CASSLSLGAKQETQYF.

This clone occurred a few times. The V and J genes are TRBV27 and TRBJ1-5, with D possibly matching TRBD1 (6 bases). The CDR3 is 16 residues long. Germline lookup yields CDR1 MNHEY and CDR2 SMNVEV (reference sequence). The V end lost 5 bases, the J end lost 5 bases, and 19 bases lay between the germline ends. CDR3 protein: CASSPTYDRLHQPQHF. The CDR3 nucleotides are TGTGCCAGCAGTCCGACCTACGACAGGCTCCATCAGCCCCAGCATTTT.